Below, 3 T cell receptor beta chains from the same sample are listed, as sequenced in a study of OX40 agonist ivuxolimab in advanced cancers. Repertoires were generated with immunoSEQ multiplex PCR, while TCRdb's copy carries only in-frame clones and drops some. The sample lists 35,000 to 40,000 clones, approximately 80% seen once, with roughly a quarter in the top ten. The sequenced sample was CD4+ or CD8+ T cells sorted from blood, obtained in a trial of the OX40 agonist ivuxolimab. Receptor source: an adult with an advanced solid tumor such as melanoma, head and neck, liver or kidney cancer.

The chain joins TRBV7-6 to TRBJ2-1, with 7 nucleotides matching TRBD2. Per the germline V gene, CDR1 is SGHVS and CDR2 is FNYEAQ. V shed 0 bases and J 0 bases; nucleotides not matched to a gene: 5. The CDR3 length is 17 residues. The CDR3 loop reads CASSLAVGGDSYNEQFF. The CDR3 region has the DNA TGTGCCAGCAGCTTAGCCGTGGGAGGGGACTCCTACAATGAGCAGTTCTTC. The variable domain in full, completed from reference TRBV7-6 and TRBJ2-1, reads GAGVSQSPRYKVTKRGQDVALRCDPISGHVSLYWYRQALGQGPEFLTYFNYEAQQDKSGLPNDRFSAERPEGSISTLTIQRTEQRDSAMYRCASSLAVGGDSYNEQFFGPGTRLTVL.

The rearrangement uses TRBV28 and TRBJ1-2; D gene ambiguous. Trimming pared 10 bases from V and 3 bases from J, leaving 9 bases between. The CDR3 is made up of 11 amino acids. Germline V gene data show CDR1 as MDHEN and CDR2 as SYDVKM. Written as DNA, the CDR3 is TGTGCCACGGCCCAATACTATGGCTACACCTTC. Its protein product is CATAQYYGYTF.

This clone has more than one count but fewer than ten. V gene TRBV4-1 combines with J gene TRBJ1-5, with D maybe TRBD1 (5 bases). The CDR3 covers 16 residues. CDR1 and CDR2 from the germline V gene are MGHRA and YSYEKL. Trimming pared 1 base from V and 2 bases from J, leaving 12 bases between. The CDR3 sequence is CASSQGVGVGNQPQHF. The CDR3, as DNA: TGCGCCAGCAGCCAAGGGGTGGGGGTCGGCAATCAGCCCCAGCATTTT.